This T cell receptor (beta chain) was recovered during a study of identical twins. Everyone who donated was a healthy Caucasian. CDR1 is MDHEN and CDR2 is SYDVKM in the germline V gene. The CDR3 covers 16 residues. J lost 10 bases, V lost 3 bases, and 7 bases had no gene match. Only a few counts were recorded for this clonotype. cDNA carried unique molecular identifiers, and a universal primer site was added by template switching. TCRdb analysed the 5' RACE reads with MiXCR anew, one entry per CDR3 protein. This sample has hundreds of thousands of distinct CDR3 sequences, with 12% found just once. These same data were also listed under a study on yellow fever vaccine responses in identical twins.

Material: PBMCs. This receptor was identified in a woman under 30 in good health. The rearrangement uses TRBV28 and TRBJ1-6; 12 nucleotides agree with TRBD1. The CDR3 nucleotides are TGTGCCAGCAGTTTGGCTTGGGACAGGGGGCAATCACCCCTCCACTTT. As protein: CASSLAWDRGQSPLHF.